The 20 T cell receptor beta chains listed next were all sequenced from one sample in a study of CD8+ T cells in alopecia areata. Isolated RNA was reverse transcribed into cDNA used as the sequencing template. The assay was immunoSEQ multiplex PCR, and TCRdb's table has in-frame clones only and misses some. The table lists approximately 150,000 clones, approximately 60% of them singletons. Specimen: CD4+ T cells sorted from blood. These receptors were collected from a human donor in good health.

The genes are TRBV29-1 and TRBJ2-1, with D possibly TRBD2 on 5 matching bases. Trimming pared 8 bases from V and 6 bases from J, leaving 11 bases between. The CDR3 is 11 amino acids. Germline assignment: CDR1 SQVTM and CDR2 ANQGSEA. The DNA of the CDR3 is TGCAGCCCTCGTCGGGGCAATGAGCAGTTCTTC. Its translation is CSPRRGNEQFF.

The chain couples TRBV29-1 to TRBJ2-5; perhaps TRBD2 as D (6 bases). Trimming shortened V by 5 bases and J by 2 bases, and 12 bases separated the two germline ends. Germline assignment: CDR1 SQVTM and CDR2 ANQGSEA. This CDR3 spans 13 amino acids. CDR3 bases: TGCAGCGTTTATAGCGGTTCTCAAGAGACCCAGTACTTC. Translating gives CSVYSGSQETQYF.

This clone was counted only a few times. The J gene is TRBJ1-1, the V gene TRBV29-1, with a tentative D call TRBD1 (6 bases). V shed 6 bases and J shed 6 bases, with 14 bases lying between them. Germline lookup yields CDR1 SQVTM and CDR2 ANQGSEA. This CDR3 spans 12 amino acids. The CDR3 here is CSVIGGPAEAFF. CDR3 DNA sequence: TGCAGCGTCATTGGGGGGCCCGCTGAAGCTTTCTTT.

This clone was observed a handful of times. The chain employs TRBV29-1 and TRBJ2-1, with D uncertain. V shed 7 bases and J shed 8 bases, with 6 bases lying between them. There are 9 residues in the CDR3. Per the germline V gene, CDR1 is SQVTM and CDR2 is ANQGSEA. CDR3 protein: CSAGDEQFF. CDR3 coding DNA: TGCAGCGCTGGGGATGAGCAGTTCTTC.

This rearrangement joins TRBV7-9 to TRBJ2-7, with 9 nucleotides matching TRBD1. Germline CDR1 reads SEHNR; CDR2 reads FQNEAQ (reference sequence). V trimming: 1 base; J trimming: 6 bases; junction bases outside the gene matches: 7. The length of the CDR3 is 15 residues. The CDR3 sequence is CASSLVGTGIPEQYF. For the CDR3, the DNA is TGTGCCAGCAGCTTAGTGGGGACAGGGATTCCCGAGCAGTACTTC.

The V call is TRBV27, the J call TRBJ1-5; D not resolved. The CDR3 extends over 13 amino acids. CDR1 MNHEY and CDR2 SMNVEV come from the germline V gene (reference sequence). Trimming removed 4 bases at V and 9 bases at J, with 13 bases between. The DNA of the CDR3 is TGTGCCAGCAGTTCCTCCCCTGGACGGCCCCAGCATTTT. This sequence encodes CASSSSPGRPQHF.

The chain joins TRBV5-1 to TRBJ2-1, with a tentative D call TRBD2 (5 bases). The germline V gene has CDR1 SGHRS and CDR2 YFSETQ. The CDR3 extends over 15 amino acids. The V end was cut by 7 bases, the J end by 5 bases, with 19 bases between. The CDR3 region is CASQSLGGPHNEQFF. DNA for the CDR3: TGCGCCAGCCAGTCGTTAGGAGGCCCCCACAATGAGCAGTTCTTC.

The J gene is TRBJ1-2, the V gene TRBV2, with D hard to call. V shed 3 bases and J shed 3 bases, with 8 bases lying between them. The CDR3 consists of 13 residues. Germline V gene lookup returns CDR1 SNHLY and CDR2 FYNNEI. The CDR3 nucleotides are TGTGCCAGCAGTGACCGACAACACTATGGCTACACCTTC. Encoded protein: CASSDRQHYGYTF. Full variable domain (outside the CDR3, taken from reference TRBV2 and TRBJ1-2): EPEVTQTPSHQVTQMGQEVILRCVPISNHLYFYWYRQILGQKVEFLVSFYNNEISEKSEIFDDQFSVERPDGSNFTLKIRSTKLEDSAMYFCASSDRQHYGYTFGSGTRLTVV.

The rearrangement uses TRBV6-6 and TRBJ2-1, with 7 bases aligning to TRBD2. Per the germline V gene, CDR1 is MNHNY and CDR2 is SVGAGI (reference sequence). The CDR3 extends over 14 amino acids. The trim removed 5 bases at V and 0 bases at J, leaving 1 base unmatched. The CDR3: CASSLADSYNEQFF. In nucleotides, the CDR3 is TGTGCCAGCAGTCTAGCGGACTCCTACAATGAGCAGTTCTTC.

This clone was detected only a few times. The J gene is TRBJ2-2, the V gene TRBV23-1; possible D gene TRBD2, 5 bases. TRBV23-1 carries the ORF label, with uncertain function. Between the trimmed V and J ends, which lost 4 bases and 9 bases, there was a span of 15 bases. The CDR3 is 14 amino acids. The CDR3 reads CASSLAKASWELFF. CDR3 coding DNA: TGCGCCAGCAGTCTAGCGAAGGCATCGTGGGAGCTGTTTTTT.

Written as DNA, the CDR3 is TGCGCCAGCAGCCCGTGGACTAGCGGGGGCAGGACAGATACGCAGTATTTT. It codes for CASSPWTSGGRTDTQYF. The chain joins TRBV5-1 to TRBJ2-3, with 13 bases aligning to TRBD2. Germline V CDR1 and CDR2: SGHRS, YFSETQ. The CDR3 is 17 residues long. V dropped 4 bases and J dropped 3; count of bases not matched to a gene: 8.

This clone was counted a single time. The V gene is TRBV5-1, the J gene TRBJ2-3; TRBD2 aligns across 8 bases. V lost 6 bases and J lost 1; bases outside the gene matches: 7. Germline V gene data show CDR1 as SGHRS and CDR2 as YFSETQ. This CDR3 is built from 15 residues. CDR3 loop: CASTIAGSRTDTQYF. CDR3 DNA: TGCGCCAGCACCATAGCGGGGAGCCGCACAGATACGCAGTATTTT.

The CDR3 DNA follows: TGTGCCTGGATTAAGATTGAAGCTTTCTTT. This gives the protein CAWIKIEAFF. The rearrangement links TRBV30 to TRBJ1-1; D gene ambiguous. Germline V gene data show CDR1 as GTSNPN and CDR2 as SVGIG (reference sequence). This CDR3 is 10 amino acids long. The V end lost 4 bases, the J end lost 7 bases, and 7 bases lay between the germline ends.

This clone was found a few times. The V and J genes are TRBV25-1 and TRBJ2-3; no clear D gene. The CDR3 runs 13 residues. The germline gives CDR1 MGHDK, CDR2 SYGVNS. Deletions cut 0 bases from V and 1 base from J, with 2 bases between. CDR3 protein: CASSEYGTDTQYF. DNA of the CDR3: TGTGCCAGCAGTGAATATGGCACAGATACGCAGTATTTT.

The chain uses TRBV14 and TRBJ2-7; 9 bases agree with TRBD1. V shed 3 bases, J shed 6 bases, and the junction held 15 bases outside the gene matches. Germline V gives CDR1 SGHDN, CDR2 FVKESK. The CDR3 sequence is 17 residues long. The CDR3: CASSQLTLRDRDGEQYF. The DNA for the CDR3 is TGTGCCAGCAGCCAGTTAACCCTACGGGACAGGGACGGCGAGCAGTACTTC.

V gene TRBV28 combines with J gene TRBJ2-7; D gene uncertain. The CDR3 contains 12 residues. In germline, CDR1 is MDHEN, CDR2 SYDVKM. Trimming took off 3 bases at V and 9 bases at J, with 12 bases between the two ends. The CDR3 DNA reads as TGTGCCAGCAGTTTTTTCCCATGGGGGCAGTACTTC. This gives the protein CASSFFPWGQYF.

V is TRBV7-9 and J is TRBJ2-2; TRBD1 matches 9 bases. The germline CDR1 and CDR2 sequences are SEHNR and FQNEAQ (reference sequence). This CDR3 is 19 amino acids long. Trimming took 5 bases from V and 6 from J; bases not matched to a gene: 19. The CDR3 DNA sequence: TGTGCCAGCAGCCGAACGCTAAAAGACCGGGACAGGGTTGCCGGGGAGCTGTTTTTT. Its protein product is CASSRTLKDRDRVAGELFF.

The V call is TRBV7-9, the J call TRBJ2-5; D unclear. CDR1 is SEHNR, CDR2 FQNEAQ, per germline (reference sequence). Trimming stripped 0 bases from V and 2 bases from J, with 4 bases between. This CDR3 contains 13 residues. The CDR3: CASSLANQETQYF. The CDR3, as DNA: TGTGCCAGCAGCTTAGCGAATCAAGAGACCCAGTACTTC.

The gene calls are TRBV9 and TRBJ1-4, with D hard to call. Germline-derived CDR1 and CDR2 are SGDLS and YYNGEE. V shed 4 bases and J shed 1 base, with 8 bases lying between them. The CDR3 spans 14 residues. The CDR3 DNA sequence: TGTGCCAGCAGCACGAGTATAACTAATGAAAAACTGTTTTTT. Amino acid sequence: CASSTSITNEKLFF.

V gene TRBV30 combines with J gene TRBJ2-3, with 9 nucleotides matching TRBD2. The CDR3 length is 15 residues. The J segment lost 3 bases and the V segment lost 2 bases, leaving 6 bases of the junction unmatched. Looked up from germline, CDR1 is GTSNPN and CDR2 is SVGIG (reference sequence). The CDR3 sequence: CAWSKLAGLTDTQYF. CDR3 sequence (DNA): TGTGCCTGGAGTAAGCTAGCGGGGTTGACAGATACGCAGTATTTT.